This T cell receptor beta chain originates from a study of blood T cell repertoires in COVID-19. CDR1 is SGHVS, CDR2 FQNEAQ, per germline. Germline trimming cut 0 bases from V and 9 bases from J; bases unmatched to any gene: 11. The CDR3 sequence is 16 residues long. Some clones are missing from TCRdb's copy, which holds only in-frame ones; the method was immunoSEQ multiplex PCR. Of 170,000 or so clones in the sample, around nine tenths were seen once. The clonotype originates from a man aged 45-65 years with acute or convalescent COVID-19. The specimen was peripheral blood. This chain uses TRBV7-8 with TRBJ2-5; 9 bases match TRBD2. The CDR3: CASSLALAGYSGAQYF. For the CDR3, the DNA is TGTGCCAGCAGCTTAGCTCTAGCGGGGTATTCCGGGGCCCAGTACTTC.